The clone carrying this T cell receptor beta chain has a handful of counts. As yet, its antigen is unknown. These data belong to a study of blood T cells in healthy people across ages. A second PCR of roughly 7 to 11 cycles used a sample-barcoded 5' primer and a J-beta primer mix. TCRdb processed the 5' RACE reads anew with MiXCR; each CDR3 protein has one entry. The sample contains 700,000 to 800,000 distinct CDR3 sequences, roughly two fifths of which appear only once. Study-wide points: When one million T cells were used, diversity estimates were thought to be underestimates.

The origin of this receptor is a woman between 55 and 75 years old in good health. Input material: blood.

The CDR3 loop reads CASQAGSGYNEQFF. CDR3 in DNA: TGTGCCAGCCAGGCGGGAAGCGGCTACAATGAGCAGTTCTTC. The chain recombines TRBV7-3 with TRBJ2-1, with a weak D call TRBD2 (6 bases). V lost 8 bases and J 3 bases, leaving 14 bases between the germline ends. Germline values: CDR1 SGHTA, CDR2 FQGTGA. The CDR3 covers 14 residues.